This passage covers 26 T cell receptor beta chains from one sample sequenced in a study of response to subunit inactivated influenza vaccine (dated by TCRdb to the late 2010s). The library was prepared using RT-PCR. The sequencer listed for this sample is Illumina HiSeq 2500. Through fastp at Q25 and MiXCR, TCRdb rebuilt clones from the public reads, retaining in-frame beta chains. Identical CDR3 protein sequences are pooled into one entry, listed with their most common genes and DNA. The sample table holds about 480,000 distinct CDR3 sequences, of which around 13% were seen once. The ten biggest clones cover around 14% of the sample. The time point label for this specimen denotes: around 45 days after influenza vaccine administration. Specimen: PBMCs from blood, collected 40 to 50 days after vaccination. The receptors stem from a man aged 50-60 years who received an inactivated influenza vaccine. Donor details come from another sample of the same person, matched by shared clones.

This clonotype showed up many times. The chain recombines TRBV4-2 with TRBJ2-7; no clear D. The CDR3 covers 15 residues. Germline V CDR1 and CDR2: LGHNA, YNFKEQ. V lost 2 bases and J 3 bases, leaving 14 bases between the germline ends. The CDR3 coding sequence is TGTGCCAGCAGCCAATCAAGCAGCGCCGACTACGAGCAGTACTTC. Residues: CASSQSSSADYEQYF.

The chain combines TRBV18 with TRBJ2-6; D gene uncertain. This CDR3 is 16 amino acids long. Germline CDR1 and CDR2: KGHSH and LQKENI. Trimming pared 1 base from V and 0 bases from J, leaving 7 bases between. In DNA, the CDR3 is TGTGCCAGCTCACCACTTCACGGCTCTGGGGCCAACGTCCTGACTTTC. It yields the protein CASSPLHGSGANVLTF.

In nucleotides, the CDR3 is TGCGCCAGCAGCCAGACTAGAGGGAGCGGCGAGCAGTACTTC. Translating it yields CASSQTRGSGEQYF. V usage is TRBV4-3 and J usage is TRBJ2-7, with D possibly TRBD2 on 6 matching bases. CDR1 and CDR2 from the germline V gene are LGHNA and YSLEER. The CDR3 spans 14 residues. V lost 3 bases and J 6 bases, leaving 15 bases between the germline ends.

This clonotype was seen more than once but under ten times. V is TRBV5-1 and J is TRBJ2-2; possible D gene TRBD1, 6 bases. The CDR3 is 16 residues long. Germline-derived CDR1 and CDR2 are SGHRS and YFSETQ. The V and J ends lost 0 bases and 7 bases respectively, with 16 bases between them. The CDR3 protein is CASSLDWGRDGGELFF. The CDR3 region has the DNA TGCGCCAGCAGCTTGGACTGGGGGCGCGACGGCGGGGAGCTGTTTTTT.

The chain uses TRBV7-9 and TRBJ2-1; perhaps TRBD2 as D (5 bases). The V end was cut by 7 bases, the J end by 0 bases, with 19 bases between. The length of the CDR3 is 17 residues. Germline CDR1 SEHNR, CDR2 FQNEAQ (reference sequence). CDR3 in DNA: TGTGCCAGCACCCTCCTTGGGGTGGGGAGCTCCTACAATGAGCAGTTCTTC. The encoded protein is CASTLLGVGSSYNEQFF. The variable domain in full, completed from reference TRBV7-9 and TRBJ2-1, reads DTGVSQNPRHKITKRGQNVTFRCDPISEHNRLYWYRQTLGQGPEFLTYFQNEAQLEKSRLLSDRFSAERPKGSFSTLEIQRTEQGDSAMYLCASTLLGVGSSYNEQFFGPGTRLTVL.

This clonotype was detected only a few times. The chain employs TRBV20-1 and TRBJ1-4; D might be TRBD1 (6 bases). V was clipped by 0 bases and J by 8 bases, with 16 bases between them. This CDR3 has 15 amino acids. In germline, CDR1 is DFQATT, CDR2 SNEGSKA (reference sequence). CDR3 in amino acids: CSARDLYRDAEKLFF. For the CDR3, the DNA is TGCAGTGCTAGAGATCTATACAGGGACGCGGAAAAACTGTTTTTT.

The chain joins TRBV29-1 to TRBJ2-3, with D tentatively TRBD2 (7 bases). The CDR3 extends over 16 amino acids. Trimming removed 6 bases from V and 4 bases from J, with 23 bases in between. CDR1 and CDR2 from the germline V gene are SQVTM and ANQGSEA. CDR3 bases: TGCAGCGTACAGGGAAGGGACGGGAGGTTGGCAGATACGCAGTATTTT. Its protein product is CSVQGRDGRLADTQYF.

This clonotype was recorded at least ten times. This rearrangement joins TRBV29-1 to TRBJ2-7; 11 bases fit TRBD2. This CDR3 has 14 amino acids. V was pared by 3 bases and J by 4 bases, with 5 bases of the junction left unmatched. Germline V gives CDR1 SQVTM, CDR2 ANQGSEA. CDR3 nucleotide sequence: TGCAGCGTTGAGATAGCGGGAGGGAGTTACGAGCAGTACTTC. The encoded protein is CSVEIAGGSYEQYF.

This clonotype was observed a few times. V usage is TRBV3-1 and J usage is TRBJ2-3, with D perhaps matching TRBD2 (7 bases). The CDR3 is 15 amino acids. The V end was cut by 2 bases, the J end by 1 base, with 10 bases between. Germline loops: CDR1 LGHDT, CDR2 YNNKEL (reference sequence). CDR3 nucleotides: TGTGCCAGCAGCCAAAGGGGGGGCGGCACAGATACGCAGTATTTT. This sequence encodes CASSQRGGGTDTQYF.

The chain is built from TRBV10-3 and TRBJ1-3, with a tentative D call TRBD1 (5 bases). CDR3 size: 12 residues. Trimming left V 10 bases short and J 3 bases short, with 10 bases between. The germline V gene has CDR1 ENHRY and CDR2 SYGVKD. CDR3: CATQGNGNTIYF. Here the CDR3 DNA reads TGTGCCACCCAGGGTAATGGAAACACCATATATTTT.

The V call is TRBV6-4, the J call TRBJ2-1; a weak D match, TRBD1 (6 bases). CDR1 is MRHNA, CDR2 SNTAGT, per germline. The V and J ends lost 2 bases and 0 bases respectively, with 23 bases between them. This CDR3 has 20 residues. In DNA form, the CDR3 reads TGTGCCAGCAGTGACGTGTCTGAGTACAGGGTGGTGGGCTCCTACAATGAGCAGTTCTTC. Its protein product is CASSDVSEYRVVGSYNEQFF.

This clonotype appeared many times. The gene calls are TRBV18 and TRBJ2-3; D unclear. The CDR3 extends over 16 amino acids. Germline V CDR1 and CDR2: KGHSH, LQKENI. Trimming pared 0 bases from V and 0 bases from J, leaving 10 bases between. The CDR3 DNA is TGTGCCAGCTCACCACCGTTTCACGGGAGCACAGATACGCAGTATTTT. Translating it yields CASSPPFHGSTDTQYF.

The chain carries TRBV5-1 and TRBJ1-2; D not resolved. The CDR3 consists of 12 residues. The V end was cut by 0 bases, the J end by 5 bases, with 5 bases between. Germline V CDR1 and CDR2: SGHRS, YFSETQ. The CDR3 spells CASSLDQYGYTF. CDR3 nucleotides: TGCGCCAGCAGCTTGGATCAGTATGGCTACACCTTC.

This chain links TRBV7-2 with TRBJ2-5, with D perhaps assigned TRBD1 or TRBD2 (6 bases each). The V gene lost 5 bases and the J gene lost 2 bases, with 15 bases spanning the gap. Per the germline V gene, CDR1 is SGHTA and CDR2 is FQGNSA. The length of the CDR3 is 15 residues. The CDR3 sequence: CASSRGRGVQETQYF. CDR3 DNA sequence: TGTGCCAGCAGCCGGGGAAGGGGGGTACAAGAGACCCAGTACTTC.

This clonotype was seen a handful of times. The gene calls are TRBV7-9 and TRBJ2-5; no firm D call. This CDR3 has 16 residues. V was pared by 3 bases and J by 2 bases, with 16 bases between. Germline V gives CDR1 SEHNR, CDR2 FQNEAQ (reference sequence). The CDR3 DNA follows: TGTGCCAGCAGCTTGCGAGATGCTGGCGTACAAGAGACCCAGTACTTC. Protein sequence: CASSLRDAGVQETQYF.

This clonotype was seen only a few times. The chain recombines TRBV20-1 with TRBJ2-3; 10 bases line up with TRBD2. This CDR3 has 15 amino acids. After removal of 6 bases from V and 5 bases from J, the junction contained 11 bases not matched to a gene. CDR1 and CDR2 from the germline V gene are DFQATT and SNEGSKA (reference sequence). The CDR3 loop reads CSAPAVAGGIDTQYF. The CDR3 nucleotides read TGCAGTGCCCCGGCGGTAGCGGGAGGAATAGATACGCAGTATTTT.

This clonotype came up many times. V and J are TRBV4-2 and TRBJ1-2; TRBD1 agrees at 10 bases. The germline gives CDR1 LGHNA, CDR2 YNFKEQ. CDR3 size: 15 residues. Germline trimming cut 1 base from V and 7 bases from J; bases unmatched to any gene: 6. CDR3 DNA sequence: TGTGCCAGCAGCCAAGGCCGGGACAGGGGCGTTGGCTACACCTTC. It codes for CASSQGRDRGVGYTF.

The sample holds a few counts of this clonotype. The rearrangement joins TRBV7-6 to TRBJ2-6, with TRBD1 as a possible D gene (5 bases). V shed 5 bases and J shed 0 bases, with 11 bases lying between them. Germline V gives CDR1 SGHVS, CDR2 FNYEAQ. This CDR3 is 16 amino acids long. The DNA for the CDR3 is TGTGCCAGCAGCATAGGGGCCAGCTCTGGGGCCAACGTCCTGACTTTC. Protein: CASSIGASSGANVLTF.

The V call is TRBV6-2 or TRBV6-3, the J call TRBJ1-2; 7 nucleotides align to TRBD1. Germline CDR1 and CDR2: MNHEY and SVGEGT. The CDR3 has 15 residues. The junction had 9 bases not matched to a gene; V was cut back by 6 bases and J by 2 bases. The CDR3 spells CASSLHSGQNYGYTF. CDR3 DNA sequence: TGTGCCAGCAGCCTCCACTCGGGACAGAACTATGGCTACACCTTC.

This clonotype has ten or more counts. The chain links TRBV5-5 to TRBJ1-2; D is undetermined. V was pared by 0 bases and J by 0 bases, with 6 bases between. The CDR3 spans 14 residues. Per the germline V gene, CDR1 is SGHKS and CDR2 is YYEKEE (reference sequence). CDR3 loop: CASSLGPPNYGYTF. The CDR3 DNA reads TGTGCCAGCAGCTTGGGACCTCCTAACTATGGCTACACCTTC.

This clonotype occurred once. The V call is TRBV20-1, the J call TRBJ1-4; TRBD1 aligns across 7 bases. Losses at the gene ends were 3 bases for V and 6 bases for J; bases not matched to a gene: 10. The CDR3 consists of 15 residues. From germline, CDR1 is DFQATT and CDR2 SNEGSKA (reference sequence). The CDR3 loop reads CSASPPGQPDEKLFF. The CDR3 DNA reads as TGCAGTGCTAGCCCCCCGGGACAGCCCGATGAAAAACTGTTTTTT.

This chain joins TRBV9 and TRBJ2-1, with TRBD2 as a possible D gene (7 bases). The CDR3 spans 13 residues. In germline, CDR1 is SGDLS, CDR2 YYNGEE. V was clipped by 4 bases and J by 12 bases, with 17 bases between them. CDR3 sequence reads: CASSPLEGEGQFF. For the CDR3, the DNA is TGTGCCAGCAGCCCTCTTGAGGGGGAGGGGCAGTTCTTC. Full variable domain (outside the CDR3, taken from reference TRBV9 and TRBJ2-1): DSGVTQTPKHLITATGQRVTLRCSPRSGDLSVYWYQQSLDQGLQFLIQYYNGEERAKGNILERFSAQQFPDLHSELNLSSLELGDSALYFCASSPLEGEGQFFGPGTRLTVL.

This clonotype was counted many times. The J gene is TRBJ2-1, the V gene TRBV5-5; 8 positions match TRBD1. The V gene end was trimmed by 0 bases and the J gene end by 8 bases; junction bases not matched to a gene: 10. The CDR3 runs to 16 residues. Germline loops: CDR1 SGHKS, CDR2 YYEKEE (reference sequence). The CDR3 coding sequence is TGTGCCAGCAGCTTGGATCCCAGGGGGCGTGATCATGAGCAGTTCTTC. Its protein is CASSLDPRGRDHEQFF.

The chain combines TRBV27 with TRBJ1-2; no firm D call. Trimming stripped 6 bases from V and 4 bases from J, with 12 bases between. The V gene's germline CDR1 is MNHEY and CDR2 SMNVEV (reference sequence). This CDR3 has 13 residues. The CDR3, as DNA: TGTGCCAGCAGGCCGGGAGGAGTCTATGGCTACACCTTC. Residues: CASRPGGVYGYTF.

This clonotype came up a few times. The chain employs TRBV21-1 and TRBJ1-5; the listed D gene, TRBD1, was not tested against the DNA. TRBV21-1 is an annotated pseudogene. The CDR3 contains 15 residues. The CDR3 DNA sequence: TGTGCCAGCACCCCCAGGGGGAGTAGCAATCAGCCCCAGCATTTT. As protein: CASTPRGSSNQPQHF.

This rearrangement joins TRBV15 to TRBJ2-7; D may be TRBD2 (6 bases). The CDR3 consists of 14 residues. Germline assignment: CDR1 LNHNV and CDR2 YYDKDF (reference sequence). V dropped 3 bases and J dropped 5 bases, with 14 bases sitting between them. CDR3 loop: CATSSAGSSHEQYF. CDR3 nucleotide sequence: TGTGCCACCAGCAGTGCCGGGAGCAGCCACGAGCAGTACTTC.